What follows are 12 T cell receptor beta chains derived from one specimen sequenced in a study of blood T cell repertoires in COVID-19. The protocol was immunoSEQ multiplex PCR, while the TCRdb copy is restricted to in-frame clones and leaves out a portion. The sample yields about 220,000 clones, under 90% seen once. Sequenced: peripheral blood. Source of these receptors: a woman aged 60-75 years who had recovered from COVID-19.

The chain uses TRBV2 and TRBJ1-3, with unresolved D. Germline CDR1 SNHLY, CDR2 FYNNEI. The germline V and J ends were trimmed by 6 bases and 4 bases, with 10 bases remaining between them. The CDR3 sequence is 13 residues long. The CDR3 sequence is CASRSNQGNTIYF. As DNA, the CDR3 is TGTGCCAGCAGAAGTAACCAGGGAAACACCATATATTTT.

The CDR3 here is CASSPQGEIGGYTF. Written as DNA, the CDR3 is TGCGCCAGCAGCCCCCAGGGGGAAATCGGTGGCTACACCTTC. The V call is TRBV4-3, the J call TRBJ1-2, with 7 bases lining up with TRBD1. This CDR3 spans 14 amino acids. J gave up 7 bases and V 4 bases, and 9 bases lay outside the gene matches. Per germline, CDR1 LGHNA and CDR2 YSLEER.

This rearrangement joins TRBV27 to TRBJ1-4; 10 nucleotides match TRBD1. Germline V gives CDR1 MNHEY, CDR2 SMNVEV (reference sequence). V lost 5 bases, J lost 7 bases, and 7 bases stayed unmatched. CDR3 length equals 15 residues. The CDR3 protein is CASSHSGTGAEKLFF. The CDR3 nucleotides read TGTGCCAGCAGTCACTCCGGGACAGGGGCTGAAAAACTGTTTTTT.

CDR3 bases: TGTGCCAGCAGTTTATCGGGGACAGGGCGTACTGAAGCTTTCTTT. Amino acid sequence: CASSLSGTGRTEAFF. The gene calls are TRBV27 and TRBJ1-1; 9 nucleotides match TRBD1. The V gene's germline CDR1 is MNHEY and CDR2 SMNVEV (reference sequence). V dropped 0 bases and J dropped 5; count of bases not matched to a gene: 4. The CDR3 consists of 15 residues.

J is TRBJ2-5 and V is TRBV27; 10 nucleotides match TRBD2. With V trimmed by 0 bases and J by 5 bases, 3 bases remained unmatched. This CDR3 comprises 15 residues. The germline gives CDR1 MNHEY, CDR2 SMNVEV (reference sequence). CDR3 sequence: CASSLSSGGDETQYF. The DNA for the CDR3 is TGTGCCAGCAGTTTATCCAGCGGGGGGGACGAGACCCAGTACTTC.

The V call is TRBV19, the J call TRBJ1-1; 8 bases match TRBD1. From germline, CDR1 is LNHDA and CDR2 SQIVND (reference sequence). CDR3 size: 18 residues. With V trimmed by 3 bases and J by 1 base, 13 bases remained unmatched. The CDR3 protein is CASSMSRDRPPENTEAFF. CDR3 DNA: TGTGCCAGTAGTATGAGTCGGGACAGGCCACCGGAGAACACTGAAGCTTTCTTT.

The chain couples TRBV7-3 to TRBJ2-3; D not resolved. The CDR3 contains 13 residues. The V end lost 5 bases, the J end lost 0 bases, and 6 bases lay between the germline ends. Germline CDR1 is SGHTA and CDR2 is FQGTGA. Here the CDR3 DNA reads TGTGCCAGCAGCCTATTTAGCACAGATACGCAGTATTTT. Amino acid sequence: CASSLFSTDTQYF.

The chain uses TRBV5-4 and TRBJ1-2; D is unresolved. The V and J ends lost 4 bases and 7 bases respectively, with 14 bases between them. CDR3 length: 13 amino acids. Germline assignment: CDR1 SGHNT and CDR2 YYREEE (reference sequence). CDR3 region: CASSPETETGYTF. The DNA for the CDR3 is TGTGCCAGCAGCCCTGAAACGGAGACTGGCTACACCTTC.

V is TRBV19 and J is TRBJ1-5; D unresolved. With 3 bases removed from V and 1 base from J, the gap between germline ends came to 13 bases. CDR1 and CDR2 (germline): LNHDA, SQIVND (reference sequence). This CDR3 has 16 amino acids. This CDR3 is CASSIWTEISNQPQHF. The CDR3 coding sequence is TGTGCCAGTAGTATCTGGACTGAGATAAGCAATCAGCCCCAGCATTTT.

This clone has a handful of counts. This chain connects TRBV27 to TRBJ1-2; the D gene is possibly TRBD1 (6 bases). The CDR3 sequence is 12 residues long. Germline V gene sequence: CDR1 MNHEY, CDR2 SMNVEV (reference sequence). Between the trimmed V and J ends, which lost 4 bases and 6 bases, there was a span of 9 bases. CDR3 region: CASSSTGNGYTF. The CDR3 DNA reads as TGTGCCAGCAGTTCCACAGGGAATGGCTACACCTTC.

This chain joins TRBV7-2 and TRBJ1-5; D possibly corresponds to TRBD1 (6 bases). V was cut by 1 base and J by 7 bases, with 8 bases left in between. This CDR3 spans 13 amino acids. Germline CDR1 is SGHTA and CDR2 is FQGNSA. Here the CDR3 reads CASSLDRAQPQHF. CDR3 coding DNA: TGTGCCAGCAGCTTAGACAGGGCCCAGCCCCAGCATTTT.

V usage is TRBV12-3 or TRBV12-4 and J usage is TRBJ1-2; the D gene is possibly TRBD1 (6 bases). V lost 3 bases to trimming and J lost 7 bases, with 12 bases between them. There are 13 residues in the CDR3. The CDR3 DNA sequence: TGTGCCAGCAGTTTGGGGACATTATCTGGCTACACCTTC. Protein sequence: CASSLGTLSGYTF.